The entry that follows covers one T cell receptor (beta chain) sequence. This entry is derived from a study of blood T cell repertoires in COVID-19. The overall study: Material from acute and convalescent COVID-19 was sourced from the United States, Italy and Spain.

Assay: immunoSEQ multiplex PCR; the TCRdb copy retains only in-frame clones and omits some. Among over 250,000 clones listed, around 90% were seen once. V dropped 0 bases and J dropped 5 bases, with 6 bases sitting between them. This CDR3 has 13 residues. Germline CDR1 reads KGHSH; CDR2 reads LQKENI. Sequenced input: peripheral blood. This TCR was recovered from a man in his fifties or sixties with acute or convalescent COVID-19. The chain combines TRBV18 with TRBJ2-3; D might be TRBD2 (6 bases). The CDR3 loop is CASSPPGGDTQYF. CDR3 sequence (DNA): TGTGCCAGCTCACCACCGGGGGGAGATACGCAGTATTTT. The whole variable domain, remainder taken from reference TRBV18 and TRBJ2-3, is NAGVMQNPRHLVRRRGQEARLRCSPMKGHSHVYWYRQLPEEGLKFMVYLQKENIIDESGMPKERFSAEFPKEGPSILRIQQVVRGDSAAYFCASSPPGGDTQYFGPGTRLTVL.